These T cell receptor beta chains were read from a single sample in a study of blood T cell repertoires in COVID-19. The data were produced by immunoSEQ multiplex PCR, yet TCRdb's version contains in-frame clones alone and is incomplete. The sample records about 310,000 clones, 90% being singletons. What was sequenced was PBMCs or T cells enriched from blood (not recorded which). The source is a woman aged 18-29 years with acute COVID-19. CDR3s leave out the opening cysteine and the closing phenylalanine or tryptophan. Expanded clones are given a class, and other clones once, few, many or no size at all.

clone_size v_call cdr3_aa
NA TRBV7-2 ASSLSGWIQPQH
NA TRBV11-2 ASSLVRGQGDGANVLT
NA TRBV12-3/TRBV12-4 ASSFGQGRGYT
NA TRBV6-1 ASSEINREGYGYT
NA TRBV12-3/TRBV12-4 ASSSTLREQY
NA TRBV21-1 ASGRGTGELF
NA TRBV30 ALGRGYEQY
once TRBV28 ASERAGSNQPQH
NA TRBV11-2 ASSLGVRGTYEQY
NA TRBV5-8 ASSSGRADTQY
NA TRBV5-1 ASSIRTGTFGDEQF
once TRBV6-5 ASNPVGRGQETQY
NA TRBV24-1 ATSDRDRRTLGGYT
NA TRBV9 ASSDTGTSGTTSSTDTQY
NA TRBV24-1 ATSDSDQPQH
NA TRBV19 ASRTGTGGNQPQH
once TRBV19 ASSKGGSHEQY
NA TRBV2 ASSEPRDRTPTNYGYT
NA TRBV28 ASSLPAGGLYEQY
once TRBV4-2 ASSPLSGRWDEQF
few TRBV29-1 SVEITGGEQF
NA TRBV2 ASSEMEGQGGEKLF
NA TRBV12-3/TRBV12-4 ASSQGQAGELF
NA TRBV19 ASSWTTDPNQPQH
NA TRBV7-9 ASSPSGVNTEAF
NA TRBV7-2 ASSLILGSYEQY
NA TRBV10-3 AISDVPTLIEKLF
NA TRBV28 ASSLRGYQPQH
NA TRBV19 ASSLGTPWRTDTQY
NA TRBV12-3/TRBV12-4 ASSLANNQPQH
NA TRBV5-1 ASSLESGPGMGETQY
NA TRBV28 ASSFLVGGIHEQY
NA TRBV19 ASSPPGQNYGYT
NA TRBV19 ASDRGMNTEAF
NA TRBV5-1 ASSLGQKSGRASGELF